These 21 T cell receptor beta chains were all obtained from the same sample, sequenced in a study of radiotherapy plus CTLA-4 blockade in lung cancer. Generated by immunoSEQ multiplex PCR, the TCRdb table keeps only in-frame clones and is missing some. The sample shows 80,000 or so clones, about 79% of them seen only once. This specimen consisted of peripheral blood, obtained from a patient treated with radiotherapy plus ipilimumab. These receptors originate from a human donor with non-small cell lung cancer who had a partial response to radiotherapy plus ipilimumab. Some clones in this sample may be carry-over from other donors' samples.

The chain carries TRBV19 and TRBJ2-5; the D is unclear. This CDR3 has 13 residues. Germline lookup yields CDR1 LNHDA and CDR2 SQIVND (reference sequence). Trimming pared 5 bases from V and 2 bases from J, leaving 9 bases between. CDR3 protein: CASSWASQETQYF. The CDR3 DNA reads TGTGCCAGTAGTTGGGCGAGTCAAGAGACCCAGTACTTC.

The CDR3 reads CASSLAPQTANTGELFF. The CDR3 DNA reads TGTGCCAGCAGTTTAGCCCCACAAACCGCGAACACCGGGGAGCTGTTTTTT. The rearrangement links TRBV27 to TRBJ2-2; no clear D gene. V lost 2 bases, J lost 0 bases, and 13 bases lay in between. Germline V CDR1 and CDR2: MNHEY, SMNVEV (reference sequence). There are 17 residues in the CDR3.

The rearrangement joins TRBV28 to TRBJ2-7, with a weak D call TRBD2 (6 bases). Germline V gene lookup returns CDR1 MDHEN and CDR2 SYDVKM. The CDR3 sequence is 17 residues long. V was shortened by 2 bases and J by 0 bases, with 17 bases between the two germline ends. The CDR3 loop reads CASSLSWRDPVSYEQYF. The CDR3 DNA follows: TGTGCCAGCAGTTTAAGTTGGAGGGACCCAGTCTCCTACGAGCAGTACTTC.

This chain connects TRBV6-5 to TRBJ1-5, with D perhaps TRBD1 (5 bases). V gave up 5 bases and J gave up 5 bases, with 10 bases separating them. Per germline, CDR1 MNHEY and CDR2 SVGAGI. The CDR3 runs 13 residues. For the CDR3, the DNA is TGTGCCAGCAGTGTGACAGACCATCAGCCCCAGCATTTT. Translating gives CASSVTDHQPQHF.

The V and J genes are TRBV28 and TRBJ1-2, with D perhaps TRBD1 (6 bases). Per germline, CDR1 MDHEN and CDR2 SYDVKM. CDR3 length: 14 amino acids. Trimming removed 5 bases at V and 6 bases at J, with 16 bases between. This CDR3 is CASSPLRGGHGYTF. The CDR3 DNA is TGTGCCAGCAGTCCCCTCCGGGGGGGCCATGGCTACACCTTC.

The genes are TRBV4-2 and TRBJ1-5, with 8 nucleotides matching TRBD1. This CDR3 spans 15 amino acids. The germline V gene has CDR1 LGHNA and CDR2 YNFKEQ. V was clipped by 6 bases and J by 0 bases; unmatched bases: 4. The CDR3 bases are TGTGCCAGCAGAATGGACAGGGATAGCAATCAGCCCCAGCATTTT. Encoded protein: CASRMDRDSNQPQHF.

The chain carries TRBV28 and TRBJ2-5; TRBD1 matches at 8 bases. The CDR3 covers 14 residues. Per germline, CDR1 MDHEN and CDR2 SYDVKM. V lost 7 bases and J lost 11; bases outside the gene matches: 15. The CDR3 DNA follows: TGTGCCAGCAACCCGGGACAGGCCGCCCGTCGGCAGTACTTC. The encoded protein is CASNPGQAARRQYF.

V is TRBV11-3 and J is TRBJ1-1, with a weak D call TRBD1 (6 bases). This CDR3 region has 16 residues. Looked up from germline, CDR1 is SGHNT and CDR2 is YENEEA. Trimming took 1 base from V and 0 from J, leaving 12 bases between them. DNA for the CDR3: TGTGCCAGCAGCTTAGGTCAGGGGCTCATGAACACTGAAGCTTTCTTT. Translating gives CASSLGQGLMNTEAFF. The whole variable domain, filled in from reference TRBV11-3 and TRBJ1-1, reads EAGVVQSPRYKIIEKKQPVAFWCNPISGHNTLYWYLQNLGQGPELLIRYENEEAVDDSQLPKDRFSAERLKGVDSTLKIQPAELGDSAVYLCASSLGQGLMNTEAFFGQGTRLTVV.

The CDR3 DNA follows: TGTGCCAGCAGCTTAGCCTCCCCGGGACAGGACTATGGCTACACCTTC. Translating it yields CASSLASPGQDYGYTF. The gene calls are TRBV7-2 and TRBJ1-2; 8 nucleotides agree with TRBD1. CDR1 and CDR2 from the germline V gene are SGHTA and FQGNSA. V shed 0 bases, J shed 3 bases, and the junction held 6 bases outside the gene matches. CDR3 size: 16 residues.

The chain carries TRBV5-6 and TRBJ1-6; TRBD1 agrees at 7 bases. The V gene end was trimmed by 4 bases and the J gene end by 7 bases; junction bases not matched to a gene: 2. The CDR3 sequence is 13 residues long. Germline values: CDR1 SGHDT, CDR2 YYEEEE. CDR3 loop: CASSRDSNSPLHF. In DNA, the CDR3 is TGTGCCAGCAGCCGGGACAGCAATTCACCCCTCCACTTT.

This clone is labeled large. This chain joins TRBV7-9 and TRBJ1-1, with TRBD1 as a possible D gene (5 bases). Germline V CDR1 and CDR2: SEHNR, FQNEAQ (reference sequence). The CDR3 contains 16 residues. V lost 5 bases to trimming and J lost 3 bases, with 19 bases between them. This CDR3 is CASSPNRAGRDTEAFF. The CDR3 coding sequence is TGTGCCAGCAGCCCGAATAGGGCAGGGAGGGACACTGAAGCTTTCTTT.

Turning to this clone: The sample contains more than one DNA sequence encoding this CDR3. The CDR3 coding sequence is TGTGCCAGCAGTCGGGTCGTGTCTGGGGGGGGCGGCTACACCTTC. It codes for CASSRVVSGGGGYTF. The chain links TRBV27 to TRBJ1-2; D is perhaps TRBD1 (6 bases). The CDR3 covers 15 residues. Trimming cost V 5 bases and J 8 bases, with 21 bases left between them. In germline, CDR1 is MNHEY, CDR2 SMNVEV (reference sequence).

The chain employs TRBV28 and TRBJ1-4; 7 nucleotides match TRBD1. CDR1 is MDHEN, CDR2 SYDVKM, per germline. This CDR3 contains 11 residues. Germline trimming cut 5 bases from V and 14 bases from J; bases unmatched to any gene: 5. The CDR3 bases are TGTGCCAGCAGTGACAGGGTTAATCTGTTTTTT. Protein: CASSDRVNLFF.

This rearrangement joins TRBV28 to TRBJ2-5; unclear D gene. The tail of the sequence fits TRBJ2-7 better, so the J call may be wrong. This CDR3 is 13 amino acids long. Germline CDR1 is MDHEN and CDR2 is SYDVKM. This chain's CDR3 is CASSLNSPYEQYF. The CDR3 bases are TGTGCCAGCAGTTTGAACAGCCCCTACGAGCAGTACTTC.

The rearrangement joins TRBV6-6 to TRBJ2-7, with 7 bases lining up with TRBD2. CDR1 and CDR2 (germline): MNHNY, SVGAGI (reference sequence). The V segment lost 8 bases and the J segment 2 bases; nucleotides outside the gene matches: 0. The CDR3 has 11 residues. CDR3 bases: TGTGCCAGCGGGGGGGCCTACGAGCAGTACTTC. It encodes CASGGAYEQYF.

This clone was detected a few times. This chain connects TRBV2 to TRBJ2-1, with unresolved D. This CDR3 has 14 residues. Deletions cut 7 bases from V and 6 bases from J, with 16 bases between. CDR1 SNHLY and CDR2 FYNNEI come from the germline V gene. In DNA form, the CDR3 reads TGTGCCAGCAAGGTCCCGGGTTCTGCCAATGAGCAGTTCTTC. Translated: CASKVPGSANEQFF.

The CDR3 sequence is CASTGTSADNEQFF. CDR3 coding DNA: TGTGCCAGCACCGGGACTAGCGCGGACAATGAGCAGTTCTTC. V and J are TRBV21-1 and TRBJ2-1; the table calls TRBD2, which could not be checked here. TRBV21-1 is classified as a pseudogene. The CDR3 covers 14 residues.

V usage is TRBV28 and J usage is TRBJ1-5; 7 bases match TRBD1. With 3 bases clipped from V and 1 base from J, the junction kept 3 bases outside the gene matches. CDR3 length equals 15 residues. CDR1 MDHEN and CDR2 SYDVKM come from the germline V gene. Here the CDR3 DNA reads TGTGCCAGCAGTTTTTTACAGGGGAGCAATCAGCCCCAGCATTTT. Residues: CASSFLQGSNQPQHF.

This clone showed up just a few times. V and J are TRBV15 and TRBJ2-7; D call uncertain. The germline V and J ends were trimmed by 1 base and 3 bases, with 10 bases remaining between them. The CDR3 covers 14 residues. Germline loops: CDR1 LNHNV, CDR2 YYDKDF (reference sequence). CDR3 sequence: CATSRALDHYEQYF. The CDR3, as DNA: TGTGCCACCAGCAGAGCTCTAGACCACTACGAGCAGTACTTC.

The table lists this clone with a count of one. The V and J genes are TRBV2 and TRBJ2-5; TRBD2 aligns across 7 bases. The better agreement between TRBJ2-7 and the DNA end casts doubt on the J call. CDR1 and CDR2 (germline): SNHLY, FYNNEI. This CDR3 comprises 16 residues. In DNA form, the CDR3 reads TGTGCCACAGACCTCCCGGGGCTAGCGGAAAACTACGAGCAGTACTTC. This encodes CATDLPGLAENYEQYF.

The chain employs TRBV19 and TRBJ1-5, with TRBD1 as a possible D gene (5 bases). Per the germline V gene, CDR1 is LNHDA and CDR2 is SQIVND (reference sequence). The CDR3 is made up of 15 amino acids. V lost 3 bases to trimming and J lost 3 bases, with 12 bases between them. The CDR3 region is CASSIGAQNNQPQHF. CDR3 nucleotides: TGTGCCAGTAGTATTGGGGCCCAGAACAATCAGCCCCAGCATTTT.